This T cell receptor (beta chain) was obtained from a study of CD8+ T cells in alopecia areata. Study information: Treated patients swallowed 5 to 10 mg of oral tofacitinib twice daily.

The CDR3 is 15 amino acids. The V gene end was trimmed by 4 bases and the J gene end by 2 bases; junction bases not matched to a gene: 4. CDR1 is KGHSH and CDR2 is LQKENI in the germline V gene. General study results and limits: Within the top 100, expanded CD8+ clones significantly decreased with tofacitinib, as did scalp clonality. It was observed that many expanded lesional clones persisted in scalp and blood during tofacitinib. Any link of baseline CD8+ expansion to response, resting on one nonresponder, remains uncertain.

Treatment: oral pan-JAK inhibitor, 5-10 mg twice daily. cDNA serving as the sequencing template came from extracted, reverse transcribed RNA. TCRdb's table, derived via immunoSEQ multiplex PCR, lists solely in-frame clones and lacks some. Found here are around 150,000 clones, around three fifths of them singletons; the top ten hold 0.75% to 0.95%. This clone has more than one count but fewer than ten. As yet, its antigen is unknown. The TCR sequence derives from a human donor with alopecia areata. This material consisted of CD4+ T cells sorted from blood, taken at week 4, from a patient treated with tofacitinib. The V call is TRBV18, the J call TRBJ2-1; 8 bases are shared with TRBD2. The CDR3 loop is CASSRGLATYNEQFF. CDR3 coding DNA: TGTGCCAGCTCACGCGGACTAGCAACCTACAATGAGCAGTTCTTC.